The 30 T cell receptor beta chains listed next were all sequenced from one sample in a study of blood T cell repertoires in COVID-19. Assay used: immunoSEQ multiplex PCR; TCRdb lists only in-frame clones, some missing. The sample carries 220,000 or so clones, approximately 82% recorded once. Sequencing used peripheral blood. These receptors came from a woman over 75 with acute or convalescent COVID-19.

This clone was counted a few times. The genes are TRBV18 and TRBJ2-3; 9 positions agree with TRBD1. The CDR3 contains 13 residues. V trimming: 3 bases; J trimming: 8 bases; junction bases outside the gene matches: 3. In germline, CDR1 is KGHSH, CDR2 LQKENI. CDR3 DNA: TGTGCCAGCTCACCGGGACAGGGCTCTACGCAGTATTTT. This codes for CASSPGQGSTQYF.

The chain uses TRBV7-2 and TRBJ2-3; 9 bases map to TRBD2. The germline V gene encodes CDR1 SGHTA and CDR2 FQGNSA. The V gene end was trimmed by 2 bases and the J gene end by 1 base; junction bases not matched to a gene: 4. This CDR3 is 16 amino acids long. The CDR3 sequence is CASSLLAGKGTDTQYF. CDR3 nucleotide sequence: TGTGCCAGCAGCTTACTAGCGGGAAAGGGCACAGATACGCAGTATTTT.

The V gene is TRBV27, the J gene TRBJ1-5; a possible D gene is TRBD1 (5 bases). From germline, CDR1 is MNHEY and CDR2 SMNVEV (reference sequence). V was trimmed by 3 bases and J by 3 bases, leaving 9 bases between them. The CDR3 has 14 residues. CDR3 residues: CASSFLRDNQPQHF. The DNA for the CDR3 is TGTGCCAGCAGTTTCCTCAGGGACAATCAGCCCCAGCATTTT.

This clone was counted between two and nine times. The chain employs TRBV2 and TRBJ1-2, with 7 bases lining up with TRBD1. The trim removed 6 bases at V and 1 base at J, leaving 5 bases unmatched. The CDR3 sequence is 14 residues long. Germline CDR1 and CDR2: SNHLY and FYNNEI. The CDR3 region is CASRLDRVNYGYTF. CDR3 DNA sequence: TGTGCCAGCAGGCTAGACAGGGTTAACTATGGCTACACCTTC.

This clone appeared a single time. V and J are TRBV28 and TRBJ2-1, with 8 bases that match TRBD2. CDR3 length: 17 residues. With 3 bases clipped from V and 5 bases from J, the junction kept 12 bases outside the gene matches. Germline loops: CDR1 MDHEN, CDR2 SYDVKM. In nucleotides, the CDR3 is TGTGCCAGCAGTTTCGTTCAGTTAGCGGGAACAAACAATGAGCAGTTCTTC. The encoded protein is CASSFVQLAGTNNEQFF.

The chain's CDR3 is CASSSGVRLTNYGYTF. The CDR3 nucleotides read TGTGCCAGCAGCTCGGGGGTGAGGCTAACTAACTATGGCTACACCTTC. This rearrangement joins TRBV7-6 to TRBJ1-2; D perhaps matches TRBD1 (5 bases). The CDR3 is made up of 16 amino acids. V lost 4 bases to trimming and J lost 0 bases, with 15 bases between them. Germline assignment: CDR1 SGHVS and CDR2 FNYEAQ.

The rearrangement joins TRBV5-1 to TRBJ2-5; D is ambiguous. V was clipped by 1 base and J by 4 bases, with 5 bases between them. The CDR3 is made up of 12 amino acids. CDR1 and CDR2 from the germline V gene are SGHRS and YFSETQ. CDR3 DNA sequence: TGCGCCAGCAGCTTGTCGGGAGAGACCCAGTACTTC. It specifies CASSLSGETQYF.

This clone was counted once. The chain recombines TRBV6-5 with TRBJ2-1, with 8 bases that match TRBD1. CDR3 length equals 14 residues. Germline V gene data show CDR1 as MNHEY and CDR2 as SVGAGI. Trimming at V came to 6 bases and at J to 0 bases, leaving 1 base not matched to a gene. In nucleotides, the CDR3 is TGTGCCAGCAGAGGACAGGGCTCCTACAATGAGCAGTTCTTC. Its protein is CASRGQGSYNEQFF.

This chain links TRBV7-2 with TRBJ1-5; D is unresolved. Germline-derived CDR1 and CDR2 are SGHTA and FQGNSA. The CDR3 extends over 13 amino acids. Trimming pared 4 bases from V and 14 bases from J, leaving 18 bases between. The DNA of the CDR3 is TGTGCCAGCAGCTCGTCCTCCTCAGGTGCCAAGCATTTT. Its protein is CASSSSSSGAKHF.

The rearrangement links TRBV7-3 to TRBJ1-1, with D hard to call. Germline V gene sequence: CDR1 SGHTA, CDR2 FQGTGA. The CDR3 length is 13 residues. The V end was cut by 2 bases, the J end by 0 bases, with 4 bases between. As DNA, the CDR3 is TGTGCCAGCAGCTTACACTTGAACACTGAAGCTTTCTTT. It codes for CASSLHLNTEAFF.

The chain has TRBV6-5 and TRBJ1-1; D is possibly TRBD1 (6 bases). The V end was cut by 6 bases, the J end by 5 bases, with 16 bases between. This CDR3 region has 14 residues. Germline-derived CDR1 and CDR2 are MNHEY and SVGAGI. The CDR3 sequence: CASSPPTGWTEAFF. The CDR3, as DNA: TGTGCCAGCAGCCCCCCAACAGGGTGGACTGAAGCTTTCTTT.

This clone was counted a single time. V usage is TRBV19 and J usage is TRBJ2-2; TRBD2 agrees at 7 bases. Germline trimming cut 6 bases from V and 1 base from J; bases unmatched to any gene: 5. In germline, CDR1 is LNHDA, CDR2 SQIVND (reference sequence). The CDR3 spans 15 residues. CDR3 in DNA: TGTGCCAGTAGCCGACGGGGGGAGAACACCGGGGAGCTGTTTTTT. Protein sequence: CASSRRGENTGELFF.

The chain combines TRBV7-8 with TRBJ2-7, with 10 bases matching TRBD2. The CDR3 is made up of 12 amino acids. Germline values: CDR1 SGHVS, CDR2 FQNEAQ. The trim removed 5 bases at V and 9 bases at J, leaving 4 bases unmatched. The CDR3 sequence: CASSRGLAVQYF. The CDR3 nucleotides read TGTGCCAGCAGCCGCGGACTAGCGGTGCAGTACTTC.

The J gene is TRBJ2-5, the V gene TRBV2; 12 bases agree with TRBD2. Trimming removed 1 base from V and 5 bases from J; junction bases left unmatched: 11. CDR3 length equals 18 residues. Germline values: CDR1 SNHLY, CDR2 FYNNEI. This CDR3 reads CASSEGWASGGAWETQYF. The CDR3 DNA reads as TGTGCCAGCAGTGAAGGATGGGCTAGCGGGGGGGCCTGGGAGACCCAGTACTTC.

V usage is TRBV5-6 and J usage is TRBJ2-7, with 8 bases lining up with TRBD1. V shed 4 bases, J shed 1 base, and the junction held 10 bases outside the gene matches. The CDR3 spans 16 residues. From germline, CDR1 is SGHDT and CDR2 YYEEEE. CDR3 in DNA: TGTGCCAGCAGCCCCCAGACAGGGGAGCCATCCTACGAGCAGTACTTC. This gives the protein CASSPQTGEPSYEQYF.

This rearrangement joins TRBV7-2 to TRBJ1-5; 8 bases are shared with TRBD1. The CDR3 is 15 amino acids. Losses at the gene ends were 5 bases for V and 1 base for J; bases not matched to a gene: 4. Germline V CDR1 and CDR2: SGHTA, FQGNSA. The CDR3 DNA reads TGTGCCAGCAGCCTCACAGGGGGGAGCAATCAGCCCCAGCATTTT. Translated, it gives CASSLTGGSNQPQHF.

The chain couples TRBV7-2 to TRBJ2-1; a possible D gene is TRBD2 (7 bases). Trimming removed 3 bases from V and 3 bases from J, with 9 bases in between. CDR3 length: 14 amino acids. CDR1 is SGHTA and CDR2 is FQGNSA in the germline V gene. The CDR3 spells CASSFGGRYNEQFF. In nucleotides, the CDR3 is TGTGCCAGCAGCTTCGGGGGGCGCTACAATGAGCAGTTCTTC.

The CDR3 region has the DNA TGTGCCAGCAGCTTAGGGTACTCGCGGTTCTACGAGCAGTACTTC. It yields the protein CASSLGYSRFYEQYF. This sequence joins TRBV7-3 and TRBJ2-7; D is ambiguous. V shed 2 bases and J shed 3 bases, with 14 bases lying between them. This CDR3 is 15 amino acids long. Per the germline V gene, CDR1 is SGHTA and CDR2 is FQGTGA.

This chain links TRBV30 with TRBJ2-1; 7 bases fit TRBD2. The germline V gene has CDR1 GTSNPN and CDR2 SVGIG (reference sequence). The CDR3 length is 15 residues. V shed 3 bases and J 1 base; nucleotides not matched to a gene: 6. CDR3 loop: CAWRERDPSYNEQFF. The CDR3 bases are TGTGCCTGGAGAGAGCGGGACCCATCCTACAATGAGCAGTTCTTC.

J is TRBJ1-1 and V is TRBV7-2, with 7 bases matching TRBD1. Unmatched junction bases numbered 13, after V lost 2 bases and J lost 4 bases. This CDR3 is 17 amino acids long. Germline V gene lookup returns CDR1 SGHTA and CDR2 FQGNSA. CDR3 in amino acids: CASSLSSSPDRATEAFF. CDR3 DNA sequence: TGTGCCAGCAGCTTATCCTCTTCCCCCGACAGGGCCACTGAAGCTTTCTTT.

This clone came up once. CDR3 loop: CASSQFYTSGTSNTGELFF. DNA for the CDR3: TGCGCCAGCAGCCAATTTTATACTAGCGGGACCTCGAACACCGGGGAGCTGTTTTTT. This chain uses TRBV4-3 with TRBJ2-2; 10 nucleotides agree with TRBD2. CDR3 length: 19 amino acids. Germline V CDR1 and CDR2: LGHNA, YSLEER. V was clipped by 2 bases and J by 0 bases; unmatched bases: 9.

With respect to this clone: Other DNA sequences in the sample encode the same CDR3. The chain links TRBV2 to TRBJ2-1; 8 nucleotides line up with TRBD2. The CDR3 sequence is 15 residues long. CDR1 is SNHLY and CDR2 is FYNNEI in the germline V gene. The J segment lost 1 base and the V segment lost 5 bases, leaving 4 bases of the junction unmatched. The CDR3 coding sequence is TGTGCCAGCAGTTTAAGCGGGGGATCCTACAATGAGCAGTTCTTC. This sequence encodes CASSLSGGSYNEQFF.

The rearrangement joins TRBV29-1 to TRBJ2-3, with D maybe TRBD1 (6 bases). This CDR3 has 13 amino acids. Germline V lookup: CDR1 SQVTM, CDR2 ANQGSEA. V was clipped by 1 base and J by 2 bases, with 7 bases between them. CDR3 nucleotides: TGCAGCGTTGAAGGGACAGACACAGATACGCAGTATTTT. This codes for CSVEGTDTDTQYF.

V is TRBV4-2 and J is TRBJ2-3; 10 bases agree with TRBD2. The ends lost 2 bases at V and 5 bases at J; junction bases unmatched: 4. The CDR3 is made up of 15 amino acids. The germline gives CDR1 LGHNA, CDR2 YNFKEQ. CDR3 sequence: CASSQLAGEVDTQYF. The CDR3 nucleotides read TGTGCCAGCAGCCAACTAGCGGGAGAGGTAGATACGCAGTATTTT.

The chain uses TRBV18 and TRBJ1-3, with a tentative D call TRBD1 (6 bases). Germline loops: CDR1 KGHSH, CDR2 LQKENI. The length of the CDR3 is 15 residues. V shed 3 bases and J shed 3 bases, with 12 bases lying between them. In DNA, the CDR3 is TGTGCCAGCTCACCCAGGGGCGAAGGTGGAAACACCATATATTTT. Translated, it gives CASSPRGEGGNTIYF. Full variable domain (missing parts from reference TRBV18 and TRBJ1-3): NAGVMQNPRHLVRRRGQEARLRCSPMKGHSHVYWYRQLPEEGLKFMVYLQKENIIDESGMPKERFSAEFPKEGPSILRIQQVVRGDSAAYFCASSPRGEGGNTIYFGEGSWLTVV.

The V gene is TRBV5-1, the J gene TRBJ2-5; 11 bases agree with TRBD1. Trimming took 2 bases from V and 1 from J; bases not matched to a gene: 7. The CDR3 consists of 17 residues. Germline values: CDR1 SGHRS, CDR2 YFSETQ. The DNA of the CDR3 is TGCGCCAGCAGCTTTGGGACAGGGGGGCCCCTCCAAGAGACCCAGTACTTC. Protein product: CASSFGTGGPLQETQYF.

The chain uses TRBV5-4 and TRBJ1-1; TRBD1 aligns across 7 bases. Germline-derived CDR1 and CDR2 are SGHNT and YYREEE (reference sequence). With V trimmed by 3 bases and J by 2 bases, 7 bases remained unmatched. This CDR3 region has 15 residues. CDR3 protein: CASSSRTGVNTEAFF. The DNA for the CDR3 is TGTGCCAGCAGCTCCCGGACAGGAGTTAACACTGAAGCTTTCTTT. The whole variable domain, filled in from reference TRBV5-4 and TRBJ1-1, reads ETGVTQSPTHLIKTRGQQVTLRCSSQSGHNTVSWYQQALGQGPQFIFQYYREEENGRGNFPPRFSGLQFPNYSSELNVNALELDDSALYLCASSSRTGVNTEAFFGQGTRLTVV.

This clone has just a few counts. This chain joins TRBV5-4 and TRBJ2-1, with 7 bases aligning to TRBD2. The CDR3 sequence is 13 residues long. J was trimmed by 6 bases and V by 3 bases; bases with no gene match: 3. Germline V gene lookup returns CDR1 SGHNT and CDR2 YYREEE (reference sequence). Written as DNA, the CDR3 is TGTGCCAGCAGCTCCTCGGGGGGCAATGAGCAGTTCTTC. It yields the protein CASSSSGGNEQFF. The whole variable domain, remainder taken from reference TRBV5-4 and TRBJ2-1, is ETGVTQSPTHLIKTRGQQVTLRCSSQSGHNTVSWYQQALGQGPQFIFQYYREEENGRGNFPPRFSGLQFPNYSSELNVNALELDDSALYLCASSSSGGNEQFFGPGTRLTVL.

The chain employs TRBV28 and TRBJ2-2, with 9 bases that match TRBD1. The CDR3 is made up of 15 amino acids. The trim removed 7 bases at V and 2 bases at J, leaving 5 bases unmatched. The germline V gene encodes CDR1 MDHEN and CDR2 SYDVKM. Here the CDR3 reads CASTRTGVNTGELFF. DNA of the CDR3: TGTGCCAGCACCCGGACAGGGGTTAACACCGGGGAGCTGTTTTTT.

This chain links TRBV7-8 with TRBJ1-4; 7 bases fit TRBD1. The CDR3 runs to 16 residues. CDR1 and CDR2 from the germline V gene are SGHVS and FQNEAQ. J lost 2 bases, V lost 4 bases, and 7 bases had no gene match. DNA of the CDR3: TGTGCCAGCAGCTCCGGACAGGTTCGGACTAATGAAAAACTGTTTTTT. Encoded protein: CASSSGQVRTNEKLFF.